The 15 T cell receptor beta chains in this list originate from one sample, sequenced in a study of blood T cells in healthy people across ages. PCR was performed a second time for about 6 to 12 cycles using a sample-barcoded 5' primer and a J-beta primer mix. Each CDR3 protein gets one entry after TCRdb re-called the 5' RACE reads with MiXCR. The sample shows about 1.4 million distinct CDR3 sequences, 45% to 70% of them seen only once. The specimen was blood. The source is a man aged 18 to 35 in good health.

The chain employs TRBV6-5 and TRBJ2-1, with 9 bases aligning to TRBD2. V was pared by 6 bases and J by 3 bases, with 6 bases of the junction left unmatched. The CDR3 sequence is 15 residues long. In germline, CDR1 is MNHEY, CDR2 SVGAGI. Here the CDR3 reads CASRPLAGLYNEQFF. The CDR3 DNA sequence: TGTGCCAGCAGACCCCTAGCGGGGCTCTACAATGAGCAGTTCTTC.

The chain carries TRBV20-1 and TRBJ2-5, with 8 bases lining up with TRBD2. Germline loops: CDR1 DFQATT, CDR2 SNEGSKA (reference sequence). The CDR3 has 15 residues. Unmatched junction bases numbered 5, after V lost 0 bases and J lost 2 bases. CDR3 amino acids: CSARDQRGRQETQYF. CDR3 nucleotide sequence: TGCAGTGCTAGAGATCAGCGGGGGCGACAAGAGACCCAGTACTTC.

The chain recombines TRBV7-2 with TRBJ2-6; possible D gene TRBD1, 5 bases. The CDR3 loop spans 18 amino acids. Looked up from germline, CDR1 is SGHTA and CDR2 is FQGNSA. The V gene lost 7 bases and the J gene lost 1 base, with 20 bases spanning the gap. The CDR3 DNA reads TGTGCCAGCAACACCCTCGGACACCTCATTTCTGGGGCCAACGTCCTGACTTTC. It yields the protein CASNTLGHLISGANVLTF. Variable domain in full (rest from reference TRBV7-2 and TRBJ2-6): GAGVSQSPSNKVTEKGKDVELRCDPISGHTALYWYRQSLGQGLEFLIYFQGNSAPDKSGLPSDRFSAERTGGSVSTLTIQRTQQEDSAVYLCASNTLGHLISGANVLTFGAGSRLTVL.

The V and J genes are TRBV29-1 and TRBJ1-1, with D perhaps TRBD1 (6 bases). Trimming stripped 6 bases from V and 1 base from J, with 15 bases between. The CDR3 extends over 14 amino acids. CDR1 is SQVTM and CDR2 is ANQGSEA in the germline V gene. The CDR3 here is CSVLLGAKNTEAFF. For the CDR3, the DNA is TGCAGCGTCCTTTTGGGGGCAAAGAACACTGAAGCTTTCTTT.

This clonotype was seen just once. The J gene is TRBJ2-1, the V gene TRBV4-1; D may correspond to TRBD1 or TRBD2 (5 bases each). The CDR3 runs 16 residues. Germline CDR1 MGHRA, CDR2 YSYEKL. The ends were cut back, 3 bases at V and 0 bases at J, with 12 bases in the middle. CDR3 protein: CASSQGVSTSYNEQFF. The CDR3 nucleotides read TGCGCCAGCAGCCAGGGGGTGTCCACCTCCTACAATGAGCAGTTCTTC.

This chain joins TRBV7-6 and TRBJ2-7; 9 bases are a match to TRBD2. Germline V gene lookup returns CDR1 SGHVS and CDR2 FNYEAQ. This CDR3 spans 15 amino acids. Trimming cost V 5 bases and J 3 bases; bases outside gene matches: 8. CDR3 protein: CASSPGIAGVYEQYF. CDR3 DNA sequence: TGTGCCAGCAGCCCCGGAATAGCGGGAGTCTACGAGCAGTACTTC.

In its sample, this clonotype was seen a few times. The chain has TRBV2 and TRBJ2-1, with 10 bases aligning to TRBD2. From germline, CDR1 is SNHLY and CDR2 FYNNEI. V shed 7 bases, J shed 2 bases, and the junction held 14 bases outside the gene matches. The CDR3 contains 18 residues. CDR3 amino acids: CASKQGLAETDAYNEQFF. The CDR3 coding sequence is TGTGCCAGCAAGCAAGGACTAGCGGAGACAGACGCCTACAATGAGCAGTTCTTC.

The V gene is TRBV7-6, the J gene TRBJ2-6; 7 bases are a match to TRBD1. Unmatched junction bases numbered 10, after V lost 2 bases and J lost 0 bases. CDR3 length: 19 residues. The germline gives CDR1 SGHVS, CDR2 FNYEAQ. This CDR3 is CASSLRYRGGSSGANVLTF. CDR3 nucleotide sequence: TGTGCCAGCAGCTTACGTTACAGGGGTGGGAGCTCTGGGGCCAACGTCCTGACTTTC.

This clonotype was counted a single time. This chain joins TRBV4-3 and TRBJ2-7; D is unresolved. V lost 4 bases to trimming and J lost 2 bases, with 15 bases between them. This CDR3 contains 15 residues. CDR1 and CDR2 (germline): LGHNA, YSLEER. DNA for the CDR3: TGCGCCAGCAGCCCTCGCTCCGGAGCACCCTACGAGCAGTACTTC. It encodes CASSPRSGAPYEQYF.

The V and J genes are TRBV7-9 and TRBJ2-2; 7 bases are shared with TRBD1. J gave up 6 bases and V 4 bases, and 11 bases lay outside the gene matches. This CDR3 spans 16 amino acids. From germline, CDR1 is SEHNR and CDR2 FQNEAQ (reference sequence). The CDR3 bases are TGTGCCAGCAGCTCCAGGACAGGAGTTATAGCCGGGGAGCTGTTTTTT. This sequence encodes CASSSRTGVIAGELFF.

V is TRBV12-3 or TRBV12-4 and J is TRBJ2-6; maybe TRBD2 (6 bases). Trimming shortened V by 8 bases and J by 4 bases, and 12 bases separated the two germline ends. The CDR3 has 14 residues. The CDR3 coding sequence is TGTGCCAGCCACCGGGGAGGCGGGGCCAACGTCCTGACTTTC. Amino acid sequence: CASHRGGGANVLTF.

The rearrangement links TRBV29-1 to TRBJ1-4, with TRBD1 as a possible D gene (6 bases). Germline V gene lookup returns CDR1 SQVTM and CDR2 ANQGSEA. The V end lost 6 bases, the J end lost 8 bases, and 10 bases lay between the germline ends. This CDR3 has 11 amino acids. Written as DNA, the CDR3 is TGCAGCGTACGGACAGAAGAAAAACTGTTTTTT. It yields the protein CSVRTEEKLFF.

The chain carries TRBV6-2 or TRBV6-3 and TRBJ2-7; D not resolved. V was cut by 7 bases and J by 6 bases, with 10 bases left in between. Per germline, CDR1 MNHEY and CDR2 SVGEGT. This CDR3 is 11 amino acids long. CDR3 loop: CASTFGFEQYF. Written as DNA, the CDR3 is TGTGCCAGCACTTTCGGTTTCGAGCAGTACTTC.

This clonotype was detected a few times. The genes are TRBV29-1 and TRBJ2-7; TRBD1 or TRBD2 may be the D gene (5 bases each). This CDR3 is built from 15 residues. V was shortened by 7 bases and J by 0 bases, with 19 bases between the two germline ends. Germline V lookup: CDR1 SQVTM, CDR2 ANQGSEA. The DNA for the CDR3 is TGCAGCGCGGGGCACCTTAGTCTGGGCTCCTACGAGCAGTACTTC. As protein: CSAGHLSLGSYEQYF.

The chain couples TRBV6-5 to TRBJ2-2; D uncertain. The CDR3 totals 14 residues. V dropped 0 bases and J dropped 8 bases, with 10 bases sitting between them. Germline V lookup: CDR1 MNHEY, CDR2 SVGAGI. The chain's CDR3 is CASSYSSMKGELFF. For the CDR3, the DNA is TGTGCCAGCAGTTACTCGAGTATGAAAGGGGAGCTGTTTTTT.